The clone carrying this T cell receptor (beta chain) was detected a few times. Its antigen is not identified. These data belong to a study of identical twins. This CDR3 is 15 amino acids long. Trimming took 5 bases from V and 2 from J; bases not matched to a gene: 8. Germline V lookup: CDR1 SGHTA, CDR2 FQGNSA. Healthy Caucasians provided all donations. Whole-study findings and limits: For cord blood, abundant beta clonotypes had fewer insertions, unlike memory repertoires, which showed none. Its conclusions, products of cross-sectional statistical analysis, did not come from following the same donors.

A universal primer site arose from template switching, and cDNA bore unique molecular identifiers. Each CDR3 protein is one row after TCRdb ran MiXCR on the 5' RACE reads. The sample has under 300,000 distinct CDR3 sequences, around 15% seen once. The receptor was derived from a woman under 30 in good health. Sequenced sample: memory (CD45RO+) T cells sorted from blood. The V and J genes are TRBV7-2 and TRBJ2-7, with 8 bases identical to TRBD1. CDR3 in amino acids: CASSLRTGPTYEQYF. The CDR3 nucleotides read TGTGCCAGCAGCCTGAGGACAGGGCCCACCTACGAGCAGTACTTC.